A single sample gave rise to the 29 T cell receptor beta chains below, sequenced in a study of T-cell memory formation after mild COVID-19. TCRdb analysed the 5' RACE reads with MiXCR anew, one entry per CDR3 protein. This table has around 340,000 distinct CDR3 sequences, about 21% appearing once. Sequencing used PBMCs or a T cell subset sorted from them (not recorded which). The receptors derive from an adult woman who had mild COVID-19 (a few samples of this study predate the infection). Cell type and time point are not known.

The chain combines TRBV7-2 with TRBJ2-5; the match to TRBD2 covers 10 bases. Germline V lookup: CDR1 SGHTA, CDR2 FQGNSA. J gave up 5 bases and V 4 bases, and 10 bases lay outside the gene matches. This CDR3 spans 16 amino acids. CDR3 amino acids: CASSSYPTTSGETQYF. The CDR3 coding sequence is TGTGCCAGCAGCTCCTATCCTACGACTAGCGGGGAGACCCAGTACTTC. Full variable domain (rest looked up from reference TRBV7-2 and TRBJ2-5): GAGVSQSPSNKVTEKGKDVELRCDPISGHTALYWYRQSLGQGLEFLIYFQGNSAPDKSGLPSDRFSAERTGGSVSTLTIQRTQQEDSAVYLCASSSYPTTSGETQYFGPGTRLLVL.

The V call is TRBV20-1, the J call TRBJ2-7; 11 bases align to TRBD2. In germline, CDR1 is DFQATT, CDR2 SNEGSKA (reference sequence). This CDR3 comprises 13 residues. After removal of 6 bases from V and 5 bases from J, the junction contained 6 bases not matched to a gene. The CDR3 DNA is TGCAGTGCCAGACTAGCGGGGATCCACGAGCAGTACTTC. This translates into CSARLAGIHEQYF.

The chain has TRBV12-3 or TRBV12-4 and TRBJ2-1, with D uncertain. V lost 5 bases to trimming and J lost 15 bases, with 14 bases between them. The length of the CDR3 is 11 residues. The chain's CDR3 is CASSPSSLRFF. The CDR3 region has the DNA TGTGCCAGCAGTCCATCTAGTCTTAGGTTCTTC.

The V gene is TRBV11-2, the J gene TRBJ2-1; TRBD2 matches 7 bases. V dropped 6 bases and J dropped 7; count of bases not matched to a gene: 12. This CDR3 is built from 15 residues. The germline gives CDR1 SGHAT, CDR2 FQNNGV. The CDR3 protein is CASRNWGEGRNEQFF. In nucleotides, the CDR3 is TGTGCCAGCAGGAACTGGGGGGAGGGACGAAATGAGCAGTTCTTC.

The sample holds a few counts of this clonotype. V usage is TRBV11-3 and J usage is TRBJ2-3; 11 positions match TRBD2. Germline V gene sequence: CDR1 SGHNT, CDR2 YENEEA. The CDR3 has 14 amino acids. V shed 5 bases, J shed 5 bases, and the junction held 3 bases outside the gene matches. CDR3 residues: CASSRGLAGDTQYF. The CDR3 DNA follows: TGTGCCAGCAGCCGAGGACTAGCGGGAGATACGCAGTATTTT.

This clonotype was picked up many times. In DNA form, the CDR3 reads TGTGCCAGCAGCTTAGGGGGGACGAACACCGGGGAGCTGTTTTTT. Its protein product is CASSLGGTNTGELFF. The rearrangement links TRBV11-2 to TRBJ2-2; D is perhaps TRBD1 or TRBD2 (5 bases each). This CDR3 is 15 amino acids long. Trimming took 1 base from V and 0 from J, leaving 6 bases between them. Germline V gene sequence: CDR1 SGHAT, CDR2 FQNNGV.

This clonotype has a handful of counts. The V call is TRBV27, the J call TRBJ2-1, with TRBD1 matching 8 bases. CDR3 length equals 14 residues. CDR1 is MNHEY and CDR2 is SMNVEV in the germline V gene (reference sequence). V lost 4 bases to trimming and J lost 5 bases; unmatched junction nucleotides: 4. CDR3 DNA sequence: TGTGCCAGCAGTTACAGGGGGGCCCACAATGAGCAGTTCTTC. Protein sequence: CASSYRGAHNEQFF.

The CDR3 DNA is TGTGCCAGCTCACCACTGGGACAGGGGCGAGTATCTGGGGCCAACGTCCTGACTTTC. Translating it yields CASSPLGQGRVSGANVLTF. The genes are TRBV18 and TRBJ2-6, with 10 positions matching TRBD1. The CDR3 is made up of 19 amino acids. Germline CDR1 and CDR2: KGHSH and LQKENI. J lost 1 base, V lost 1 base, and 7 bases had no gene match.

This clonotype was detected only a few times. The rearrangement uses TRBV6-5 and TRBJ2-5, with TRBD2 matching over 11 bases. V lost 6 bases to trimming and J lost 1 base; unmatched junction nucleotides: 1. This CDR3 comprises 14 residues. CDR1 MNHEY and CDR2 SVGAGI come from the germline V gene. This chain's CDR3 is CASRLAGVQETQYF. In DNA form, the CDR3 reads TGTGCCAGCAGACTAGCGGGGGTCCAAGAGACCCAGTACTTC.

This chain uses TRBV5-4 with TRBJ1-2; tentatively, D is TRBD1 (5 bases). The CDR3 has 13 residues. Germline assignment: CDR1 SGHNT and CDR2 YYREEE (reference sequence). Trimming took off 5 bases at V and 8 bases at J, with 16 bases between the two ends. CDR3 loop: CASRERGTPGYTF. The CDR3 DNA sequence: TGTGCCAGCAGGGAAAGGGGAACTCCGGGCTACACCTTC. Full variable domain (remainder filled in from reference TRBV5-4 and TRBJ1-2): ETGVTQSPTHLIKTRGQQVTLRCSSQSGHNTVSWYQQALGQGPQFIFQYYREEENGRGNFPPRFSGLQFPNYSSELNVNALELDDSALYLCASRERGTPGYTFGSGTRLTVV.

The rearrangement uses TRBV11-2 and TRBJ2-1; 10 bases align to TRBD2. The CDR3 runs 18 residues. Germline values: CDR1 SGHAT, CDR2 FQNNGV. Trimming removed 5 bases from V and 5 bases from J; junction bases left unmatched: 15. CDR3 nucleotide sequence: TGTGCCAGCAGCACCGGACTAGCGGCCGCCAAGCCCCACAATGAGCAGTTCTTC. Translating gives CASSTGLAAAKPHNEQFF.

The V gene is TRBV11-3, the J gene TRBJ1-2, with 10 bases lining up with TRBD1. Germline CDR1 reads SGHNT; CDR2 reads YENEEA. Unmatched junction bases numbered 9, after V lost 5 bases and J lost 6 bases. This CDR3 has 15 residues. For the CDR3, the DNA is TGTGCCAGCAGCCCACTGCCTGACAGGGGGCATGGCTACACCTTC. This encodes CASSPLPDRGHGYTF.

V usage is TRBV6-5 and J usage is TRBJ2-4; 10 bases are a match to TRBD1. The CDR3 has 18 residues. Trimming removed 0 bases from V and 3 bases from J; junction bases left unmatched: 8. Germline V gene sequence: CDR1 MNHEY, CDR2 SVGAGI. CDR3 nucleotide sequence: TGTGCCAGCAGTTACTCGGGACAGGGGCGTTGGGGCAAAAACATTCAGTACTTC. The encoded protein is CASSYSGQGRWGKNIQYF.

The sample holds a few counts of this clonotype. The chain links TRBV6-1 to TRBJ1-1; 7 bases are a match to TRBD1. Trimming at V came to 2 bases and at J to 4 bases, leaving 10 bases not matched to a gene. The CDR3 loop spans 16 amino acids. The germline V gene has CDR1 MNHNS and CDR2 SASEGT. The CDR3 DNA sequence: TGTGCCAGCAGTGAACCGGTTTCAGGGGGGTCCACTGAAGCTTTCTTT. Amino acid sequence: CASSEPVSGGSTEAFF.

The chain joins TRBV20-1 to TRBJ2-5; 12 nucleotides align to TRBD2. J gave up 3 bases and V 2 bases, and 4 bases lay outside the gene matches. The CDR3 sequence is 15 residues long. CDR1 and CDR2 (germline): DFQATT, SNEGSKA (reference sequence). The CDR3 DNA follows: TGCAGTGCTAGACTTCCTAGCGGGGGGGAAGAGACCCAGTACTTC. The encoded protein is CSARLPSGGEETQYF.

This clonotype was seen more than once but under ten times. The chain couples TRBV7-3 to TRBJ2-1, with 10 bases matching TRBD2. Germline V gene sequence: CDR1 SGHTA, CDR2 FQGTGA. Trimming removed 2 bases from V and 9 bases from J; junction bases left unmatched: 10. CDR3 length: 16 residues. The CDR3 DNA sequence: TGTGCCAGCAGCTTACGGACTAGCGGTCTACACAGTGAGCAGTTCTTC. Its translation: CASSLRTSGLHSEQFF. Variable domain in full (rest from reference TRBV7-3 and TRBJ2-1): GAGVSQTPSNKVTEKGKYVELRCDPISGHTALYWYRQSLGQGPEFLIYFQGTGAADDSGLPNDRFFAVRPEGSVSTLKIQRTERGDSAVYLCASSLRTSGLHSEQFFGPGTRLTVL.

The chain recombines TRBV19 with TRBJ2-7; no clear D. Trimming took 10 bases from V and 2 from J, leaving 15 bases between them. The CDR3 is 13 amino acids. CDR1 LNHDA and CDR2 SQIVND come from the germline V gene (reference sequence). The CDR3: CATTADGTYEQYF. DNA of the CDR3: TGTGCCACTACAGCAGACGGAACCTACGAGCAGTACTTC.

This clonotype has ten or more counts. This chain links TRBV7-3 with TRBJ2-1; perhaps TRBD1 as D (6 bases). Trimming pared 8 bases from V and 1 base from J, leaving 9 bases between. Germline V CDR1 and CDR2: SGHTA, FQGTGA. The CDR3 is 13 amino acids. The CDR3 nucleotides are TGTGCCAGCTCCAGGGGTTCCTACAATGAGCAGTTCTTC. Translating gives CASSRGSYNEQFF.

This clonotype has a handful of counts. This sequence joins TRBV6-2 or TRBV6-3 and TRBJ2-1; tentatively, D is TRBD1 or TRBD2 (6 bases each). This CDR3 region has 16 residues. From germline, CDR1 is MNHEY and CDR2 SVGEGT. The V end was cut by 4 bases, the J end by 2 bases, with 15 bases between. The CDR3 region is CASSFDRRGTYNEQFF. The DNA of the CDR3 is TGTGCCAGCAGTTTTGACAGGAGGGGAACCTACAATGAGCAGTTCTTC.

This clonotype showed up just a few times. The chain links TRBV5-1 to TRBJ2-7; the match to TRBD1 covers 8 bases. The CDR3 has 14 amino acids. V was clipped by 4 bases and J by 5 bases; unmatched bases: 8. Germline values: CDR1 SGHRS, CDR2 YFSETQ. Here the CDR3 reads CASSPRTGSDEQYF. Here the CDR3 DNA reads TGCGCCAGCAGCCCCCGGACAGGGAGTGACGAGCAGTACTTC.

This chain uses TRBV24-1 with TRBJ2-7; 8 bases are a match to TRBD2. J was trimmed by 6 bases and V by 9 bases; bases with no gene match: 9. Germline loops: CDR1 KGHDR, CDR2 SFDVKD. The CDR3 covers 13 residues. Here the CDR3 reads CATSGTSFSEQYF. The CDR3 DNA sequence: TGTGCCACCTCCGGGACTAGTTTTTCCGAGCAGTACTTC.

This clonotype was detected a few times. The CDR3 region has the DNA TGTGCCAGCAGCCACCGGGACAGGGCAACCTACGAGCAGTACTTC. Amino acid sequence: CASSHRDRATYEQYF. V and J are TRBV4-2 and TRBJ2-7, with 9 bases aligning to TRBD1. The CDR3 runs 15 residues. Per germline, CDR1 LGHNA and CDR2 YNFKEQ. Trimming took 3 bases from V and 2 from J; bases not matched to a gene: 5.

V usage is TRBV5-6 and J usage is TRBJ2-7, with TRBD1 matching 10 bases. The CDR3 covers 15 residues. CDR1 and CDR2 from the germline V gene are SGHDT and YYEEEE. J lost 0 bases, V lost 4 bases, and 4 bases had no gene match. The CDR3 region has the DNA TGTGCCAGCAGCCCGGGGACAGGGGCCTCCTACGAGCAGTACTTC. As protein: CASSPGTGASYEQYF.

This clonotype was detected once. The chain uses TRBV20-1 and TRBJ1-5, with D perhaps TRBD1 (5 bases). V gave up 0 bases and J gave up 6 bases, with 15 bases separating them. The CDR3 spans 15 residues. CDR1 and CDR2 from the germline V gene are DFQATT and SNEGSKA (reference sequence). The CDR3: CSARDRGAPGQPQHF. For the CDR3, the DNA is TGCAGTGCTAGAGATCGTGGGGCGCCTGGTCAGCCCCAGCATTTT.

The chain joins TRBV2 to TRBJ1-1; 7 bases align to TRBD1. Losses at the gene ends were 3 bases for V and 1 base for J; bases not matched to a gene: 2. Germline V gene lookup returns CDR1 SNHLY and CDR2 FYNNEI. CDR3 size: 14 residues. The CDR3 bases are TGTGCCAGCAGTGAGTACAGGGGGAACACTGAAGCTTTCTTT. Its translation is CASSEYRGNTEAFF.

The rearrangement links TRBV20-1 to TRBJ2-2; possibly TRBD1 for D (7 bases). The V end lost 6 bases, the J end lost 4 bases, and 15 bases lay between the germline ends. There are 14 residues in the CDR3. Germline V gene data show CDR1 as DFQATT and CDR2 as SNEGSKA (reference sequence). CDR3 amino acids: CSAHRGGSTGELFF. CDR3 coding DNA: TGCAGTGCCCACAGGGGAGGTAGCACCGGGGAGCTGTTTTTT.

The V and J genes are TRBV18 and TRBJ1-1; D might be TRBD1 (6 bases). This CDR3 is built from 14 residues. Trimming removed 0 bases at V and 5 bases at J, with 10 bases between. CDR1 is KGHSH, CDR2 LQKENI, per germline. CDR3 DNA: TGTGCCAGCTCACCACCGGGGAGGGGGACTGAAGCTTTCTTT. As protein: CASSPPGRGTEAFF.

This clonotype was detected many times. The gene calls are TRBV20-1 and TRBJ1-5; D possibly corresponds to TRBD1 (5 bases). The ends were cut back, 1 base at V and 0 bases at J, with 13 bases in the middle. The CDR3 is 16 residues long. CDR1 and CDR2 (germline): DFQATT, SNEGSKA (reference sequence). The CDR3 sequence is CSARVMGTYSNQPQHF. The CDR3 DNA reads TGCAGTGCTAGAGTGATGGGGACTTATAGCAATCAGCCCCAGCATTTT.

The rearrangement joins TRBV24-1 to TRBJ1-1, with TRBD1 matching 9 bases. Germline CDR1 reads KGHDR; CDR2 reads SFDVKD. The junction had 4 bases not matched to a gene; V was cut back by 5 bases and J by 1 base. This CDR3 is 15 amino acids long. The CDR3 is CATSGPGQGNTEAFF. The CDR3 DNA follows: TGTGCCACCAGTGGCCCGGGACAGGGGAACACTGAAGCTTTCTTT.